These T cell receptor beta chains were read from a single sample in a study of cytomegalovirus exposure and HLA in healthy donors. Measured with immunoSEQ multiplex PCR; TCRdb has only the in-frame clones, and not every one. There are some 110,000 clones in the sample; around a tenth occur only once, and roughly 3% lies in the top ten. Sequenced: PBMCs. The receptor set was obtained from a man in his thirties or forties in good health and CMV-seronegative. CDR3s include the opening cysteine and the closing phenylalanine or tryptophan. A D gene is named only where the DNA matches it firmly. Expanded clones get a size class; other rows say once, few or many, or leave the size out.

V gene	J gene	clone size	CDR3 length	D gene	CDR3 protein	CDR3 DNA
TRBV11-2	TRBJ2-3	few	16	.	CASSLSPGGSTDTQYF	TGTGCCAGCAGCTTATCTCCAGGGGGGAGCACAGATACGCAGTATTTT
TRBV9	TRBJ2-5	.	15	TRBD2	CASSVAGGLQETQYF	TGTGCCAGCAGCGTGGCGGGAGGGTTGCAAGAGACCCAGTACTTC
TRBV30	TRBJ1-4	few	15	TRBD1	CAWSELTGWNEKLFF	TGTGCCTGGAGTGAACTGACAGGGTGGAATGAAAAACTGTTTTTT
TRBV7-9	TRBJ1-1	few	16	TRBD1	CASSLAGTGMNTEAFF	TGTGCCAGCAGCTTAGCCGGGACAGGGATGAACACTGAAGCTTTCTTT
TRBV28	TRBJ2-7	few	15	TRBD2	CASSLTSGRSYEQYF	TGTGCCAGCAGTTTGACTAGCGGGAGGTCCTACGAGCAGTACTTC
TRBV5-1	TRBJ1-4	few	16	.	CASSIPVGQGGEKLFF	TGCGCCAGCAGCATACCCGTCGGGCAGGGTGGGGAAAAACTGTTTTTT
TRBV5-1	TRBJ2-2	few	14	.	CASSLGTETGELFF	TGCGCCAGCAGCTTGGGGACAGAGACCGGGGAGCTGTTTTTT
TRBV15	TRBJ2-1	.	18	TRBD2	CATSRGSLASGFYNEQFF	TGTGCCACCAGCAGAGGATCCCTAGCTAGCGGGTTCTACAATGAGCAGTTCTTC
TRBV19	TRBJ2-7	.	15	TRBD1	CASSTEGGRIYEQYF	TGTGCCAGTAGTACCGAAGGGGGCAGAATTTACGAGCAGTACTTC
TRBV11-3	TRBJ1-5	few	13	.	CASSFDRDQPQHF	TGTGCCAGCAGCTTCGACAGAGATCAGCCCCAGCATTTT
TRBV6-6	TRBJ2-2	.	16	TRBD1	CASSYSGTGETGELFF	TGTGCCAGCAGTTACTCGGGGACAGGGGAAACCGGGGAGCTGTTTTTT